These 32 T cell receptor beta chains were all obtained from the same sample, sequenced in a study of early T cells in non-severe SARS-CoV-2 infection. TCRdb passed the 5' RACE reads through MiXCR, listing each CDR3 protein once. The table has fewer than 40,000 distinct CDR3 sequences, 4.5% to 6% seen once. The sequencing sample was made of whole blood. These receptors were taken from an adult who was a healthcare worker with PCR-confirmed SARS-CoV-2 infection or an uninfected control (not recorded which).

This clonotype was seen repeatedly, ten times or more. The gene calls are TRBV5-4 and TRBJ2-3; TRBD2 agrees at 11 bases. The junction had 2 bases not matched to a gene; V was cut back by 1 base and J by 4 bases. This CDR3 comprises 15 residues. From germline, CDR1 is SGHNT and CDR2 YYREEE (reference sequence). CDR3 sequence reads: CASSLTSGSADTQYF. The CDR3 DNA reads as TGTGCCAGCAGCTTGACTAGCGGGAGCGCAGATACGCAGTATTTT.

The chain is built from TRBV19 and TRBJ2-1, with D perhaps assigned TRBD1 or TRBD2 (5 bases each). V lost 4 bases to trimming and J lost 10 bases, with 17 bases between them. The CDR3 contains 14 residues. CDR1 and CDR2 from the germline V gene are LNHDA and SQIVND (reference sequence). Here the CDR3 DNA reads TGTGCCAGTAGTACCTGGGGGATAACCATGGAGCAGTTCTTC. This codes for CASSTWGITMEQFF. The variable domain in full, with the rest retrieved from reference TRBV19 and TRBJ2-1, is DGGITQSPKYLFRKEGQNVTLSCEQNLNHDAMYWYRQDPGQGLRLIYYSQIVNDFQKGDIAEGYSVSREKKESFPLTVTSAQKNPTAFYLCASSTWGITMEQFFGPGTRLTVL.

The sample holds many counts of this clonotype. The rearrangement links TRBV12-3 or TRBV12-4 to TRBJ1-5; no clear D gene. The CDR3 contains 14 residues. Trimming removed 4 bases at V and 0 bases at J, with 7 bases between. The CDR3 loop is CASSYSHSNQPQHF. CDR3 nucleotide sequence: TGTGCCAGCAGTTACAGCCATAGCAATCAGCCCCAGCATTTT.

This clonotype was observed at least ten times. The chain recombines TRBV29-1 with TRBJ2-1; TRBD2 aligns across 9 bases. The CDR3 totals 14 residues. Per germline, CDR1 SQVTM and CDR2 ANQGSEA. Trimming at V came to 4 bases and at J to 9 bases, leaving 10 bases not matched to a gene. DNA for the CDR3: TGCAGCGTTGGCCCACTGCGCGGGGGGGGTGAGCAGTTCTTC. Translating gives CSVGPLRGGGEQFF.

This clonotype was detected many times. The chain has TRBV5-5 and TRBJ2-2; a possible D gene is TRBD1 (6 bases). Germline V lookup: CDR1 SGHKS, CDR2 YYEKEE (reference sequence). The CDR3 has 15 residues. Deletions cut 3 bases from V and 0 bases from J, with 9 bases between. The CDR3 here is CASSYRASNTGELFF. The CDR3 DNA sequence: TGTGCCAGCAGCTACAGGGCTTCGAACACCGGGGAGCTGTTTTTT.

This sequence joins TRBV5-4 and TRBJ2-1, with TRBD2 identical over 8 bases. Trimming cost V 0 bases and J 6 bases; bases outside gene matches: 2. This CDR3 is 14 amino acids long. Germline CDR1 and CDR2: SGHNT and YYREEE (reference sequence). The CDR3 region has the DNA TGTGCCAGCAGCTTGGAGCTAGCGGGCAATGAGCAGTTCTTC. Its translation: CASSLELAGNEQFF. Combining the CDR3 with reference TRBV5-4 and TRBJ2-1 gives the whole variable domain ETGVTQSPTHLIKTRGQQVTLRCSSQSGHNTVSWYQQALGQGPQFIFQYYREEENGRGNFPPRFSGLQFPNYSSELNVNALELDDSALYLCASSLELAGNEQFFGPGTRLTVL.

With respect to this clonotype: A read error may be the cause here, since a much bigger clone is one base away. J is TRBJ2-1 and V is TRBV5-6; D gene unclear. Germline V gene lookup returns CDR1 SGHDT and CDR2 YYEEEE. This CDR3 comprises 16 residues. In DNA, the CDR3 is TGTGCCAACAGCTTCCCCCGCGGTAGATGGGACAATGAGCAGTTCTTC. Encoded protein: CANSFPRGRWDNEQFF.

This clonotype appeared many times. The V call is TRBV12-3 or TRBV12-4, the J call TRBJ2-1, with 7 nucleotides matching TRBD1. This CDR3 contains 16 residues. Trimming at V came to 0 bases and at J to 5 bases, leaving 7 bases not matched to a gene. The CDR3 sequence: CASSLATPDRDNEQFF. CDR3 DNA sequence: TGTGCCAGCAGTTTAGCCACTCCAGACAGGGACAATGAGCAGTTCTTC.

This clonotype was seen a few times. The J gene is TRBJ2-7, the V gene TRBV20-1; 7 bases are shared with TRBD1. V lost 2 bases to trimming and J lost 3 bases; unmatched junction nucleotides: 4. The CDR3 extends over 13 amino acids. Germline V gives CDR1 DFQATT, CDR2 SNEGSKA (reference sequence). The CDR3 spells CSARPTGVYEQYF. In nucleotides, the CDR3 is TGCAGTGCTAGACCCACAGGGGTCTACGAGCAGTACTTC.

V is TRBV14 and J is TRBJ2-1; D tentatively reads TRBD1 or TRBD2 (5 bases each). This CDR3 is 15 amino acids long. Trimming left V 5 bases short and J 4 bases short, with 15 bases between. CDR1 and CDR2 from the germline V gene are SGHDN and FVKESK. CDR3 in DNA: TGTGCCAGCAGCACCCGGGACGCAACATACAATGAGCAGTTCTTC. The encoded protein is CASSTRDATYNEQFF. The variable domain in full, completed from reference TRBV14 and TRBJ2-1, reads EAGVTQFPSHSVIEKGQTVTLRCDPISGHDNLYWYRRVMGKEIKFLLHFVKESKQDESGMPNNRFLAERTGGTYSTLKVQPAELEDSGVYFCASSTRDATYNEQFFGPGTRLTVL.

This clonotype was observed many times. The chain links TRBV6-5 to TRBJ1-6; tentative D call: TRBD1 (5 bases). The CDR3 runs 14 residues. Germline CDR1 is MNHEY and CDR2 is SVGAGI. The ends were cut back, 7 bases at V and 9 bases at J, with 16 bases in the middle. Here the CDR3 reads CASTPLAGSSPLHF. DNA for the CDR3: TGTGCCAGCACCCCCCTGGCAGGGAGTTCACCCCTCCACTTT.

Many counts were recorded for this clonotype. The CDR3 DNA reads as TGTGCCAGCAGCGTAGTCCTCGACAGGGCGGCTTTCTTT. Translated: CASSVVLDRAAFF. V gene TRBV9 combines with J gene TRBJ1-1, with 7 bases fitting TRBD1. With 0 bases clipped from V and 11 bases from J, the junction kept 7 bases outside the gene matches. CDR1 and CDR2 from the germline V gene are SGDLS and YYNGEE. The CDR3 length is 13 residues.

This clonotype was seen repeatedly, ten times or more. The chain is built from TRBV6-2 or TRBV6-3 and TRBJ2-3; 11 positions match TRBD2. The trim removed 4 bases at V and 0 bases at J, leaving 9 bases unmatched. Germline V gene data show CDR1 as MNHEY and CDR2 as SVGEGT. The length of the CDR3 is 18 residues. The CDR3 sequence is CASSFHPGLAVSTDTQYF. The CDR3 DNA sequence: TGTGCCAGCAGTTTCCACCCGGGACTAGCGGTTAGCACAGATACGCAGTATTTT.

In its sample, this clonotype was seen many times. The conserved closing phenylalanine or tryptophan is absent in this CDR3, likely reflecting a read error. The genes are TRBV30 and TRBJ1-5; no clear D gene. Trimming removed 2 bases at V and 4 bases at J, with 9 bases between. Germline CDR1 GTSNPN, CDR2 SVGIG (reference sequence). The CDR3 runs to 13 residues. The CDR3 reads CAWSRAANQPQHS. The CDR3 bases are TGTGCCTGGAGTCGGGCAGCTAATCAGCCCCAGCATTCT.

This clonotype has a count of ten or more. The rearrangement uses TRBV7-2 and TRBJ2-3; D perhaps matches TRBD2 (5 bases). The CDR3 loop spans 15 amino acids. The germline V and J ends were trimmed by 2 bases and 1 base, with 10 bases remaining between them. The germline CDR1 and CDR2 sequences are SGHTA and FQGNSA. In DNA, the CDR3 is TGTGCCAGCAGCTTATTGGGGAGCCGCACAGATACGCAGTATTTT. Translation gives CASSLLGSRTDTQYF.

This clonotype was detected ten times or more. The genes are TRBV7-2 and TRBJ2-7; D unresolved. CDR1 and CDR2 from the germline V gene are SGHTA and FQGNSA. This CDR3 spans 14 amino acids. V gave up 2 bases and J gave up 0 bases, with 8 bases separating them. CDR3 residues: CASSLSPLSYEQYF. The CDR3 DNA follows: TGTGCCAGCAGCTTAAGCCCCCTCTCCTACGAGCAGTACTTC. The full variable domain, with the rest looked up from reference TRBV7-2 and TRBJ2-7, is GAGVSQSPSNKVTEKGKDVELRCDPISGHTALYWYRQSLGQGLEFLIYFQGNSAPDKSGLPSDRFSAERTGGSVSTLTIQRTQQEDSAVYLCASSLSPLSYEQYFGPGTRLTVT.

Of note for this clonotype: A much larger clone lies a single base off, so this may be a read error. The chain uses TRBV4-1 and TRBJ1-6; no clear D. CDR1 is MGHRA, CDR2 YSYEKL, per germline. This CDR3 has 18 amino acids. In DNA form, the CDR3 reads TGCACCAGCAGCCAAGATTGGCAGGTGGTATCCTATAATTCACCCCTCCACTTT. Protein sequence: CTSSQDWQVVSYNSPLHF.

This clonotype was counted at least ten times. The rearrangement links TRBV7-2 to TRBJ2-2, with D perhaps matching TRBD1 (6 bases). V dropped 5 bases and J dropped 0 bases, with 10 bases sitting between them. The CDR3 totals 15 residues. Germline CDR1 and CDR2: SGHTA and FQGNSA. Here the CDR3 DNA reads TGTGCCAGCAGCCGGGACAACGCGAACACCGGGGAGCTGTTTTTT. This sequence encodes CASSRDNANTGELFF.

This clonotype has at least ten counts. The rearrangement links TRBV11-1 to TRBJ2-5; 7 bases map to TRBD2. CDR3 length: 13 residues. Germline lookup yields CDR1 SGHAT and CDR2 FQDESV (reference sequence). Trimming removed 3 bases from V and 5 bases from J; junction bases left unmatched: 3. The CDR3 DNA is TGTGCCAGCAGCTTTCGACTAGCTGAGACCCAGTACTTC. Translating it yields CASSFRLAETQYF.

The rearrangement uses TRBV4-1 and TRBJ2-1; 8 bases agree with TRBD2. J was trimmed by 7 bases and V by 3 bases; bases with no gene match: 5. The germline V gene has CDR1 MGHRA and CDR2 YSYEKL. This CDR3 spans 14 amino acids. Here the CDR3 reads CASSHPGLENEQFF. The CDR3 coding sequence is TGCGCCAGCAGCCACCCGGGACTAGAGAATGAGCAGTTCTTC.

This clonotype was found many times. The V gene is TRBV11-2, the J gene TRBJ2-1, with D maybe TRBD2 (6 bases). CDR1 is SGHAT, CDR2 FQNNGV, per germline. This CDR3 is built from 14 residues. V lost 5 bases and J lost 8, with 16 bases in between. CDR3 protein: CASSPGTLIDEQFF. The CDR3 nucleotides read TGTGCCAGCAGCCCAGGGACTCTCATCGATGAGCAGTTCTTC.

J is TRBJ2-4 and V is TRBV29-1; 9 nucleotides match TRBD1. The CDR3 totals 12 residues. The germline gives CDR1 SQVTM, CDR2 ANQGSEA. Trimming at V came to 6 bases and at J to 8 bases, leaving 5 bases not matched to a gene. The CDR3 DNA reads TGCAGCGTGGCACAGGGGGCGGACATTCAGTACTTC. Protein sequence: CSVAQGADIQYF.

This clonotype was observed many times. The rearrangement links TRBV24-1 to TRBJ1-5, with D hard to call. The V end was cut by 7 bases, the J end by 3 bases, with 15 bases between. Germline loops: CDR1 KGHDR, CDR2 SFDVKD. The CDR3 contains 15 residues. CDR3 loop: CATSPSNAYNQPQHF. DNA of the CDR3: TGTGCCACCAGCCCTTCAAATGCGTACAATCAGCCCCAGCATTTT.

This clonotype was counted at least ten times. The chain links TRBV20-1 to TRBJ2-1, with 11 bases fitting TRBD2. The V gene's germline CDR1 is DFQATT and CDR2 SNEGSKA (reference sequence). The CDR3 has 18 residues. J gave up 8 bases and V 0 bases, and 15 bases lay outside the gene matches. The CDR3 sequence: CSARDPLLTSGSIHEQFF. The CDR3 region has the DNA TGCAGTGCTAGAGATCCCCTCCTAACTAGCGGGAGCATCCATGAGCAGTTCTTC.

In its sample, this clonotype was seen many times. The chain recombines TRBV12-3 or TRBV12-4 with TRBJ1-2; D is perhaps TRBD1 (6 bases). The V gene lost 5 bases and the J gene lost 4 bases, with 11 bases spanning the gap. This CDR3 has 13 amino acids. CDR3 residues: CASSPRTVYGYTF. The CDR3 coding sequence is TGTGCCAGCAGTCCCCGGACAGTCTATGGCTACACCTTC.

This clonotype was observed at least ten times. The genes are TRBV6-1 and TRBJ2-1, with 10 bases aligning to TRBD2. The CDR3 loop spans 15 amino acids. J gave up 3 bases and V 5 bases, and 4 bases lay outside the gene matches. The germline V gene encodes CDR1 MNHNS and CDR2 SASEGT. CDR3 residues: CASSIIAGGYNEQFF. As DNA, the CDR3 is TGTGCCAGCAGTATCATAGCGGGAGGCTACAATGAGCAGTTCTTC.

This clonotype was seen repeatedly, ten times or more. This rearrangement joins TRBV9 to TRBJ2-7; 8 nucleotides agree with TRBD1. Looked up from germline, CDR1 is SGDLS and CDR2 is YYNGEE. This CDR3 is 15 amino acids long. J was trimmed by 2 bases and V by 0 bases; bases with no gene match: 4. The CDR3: CASSVAGGHPYEQYF. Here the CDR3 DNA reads TGTGCCAGCAGCGTAGCAGGGGGCCATCCCTACGAGCAGTACTTC.

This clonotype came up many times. The CDR3 spells CSARQGGEQYF. CDR3 sequence (DNA): TGCAGTGCCCGCCAGGGAGGCGAGCAGTACTTC. The rearrangement joins TRBV20-1 to TRBJ2-7, with D tentatively TRBD2 (6 bases). CDR3 length: 11 amino acids. V lost 6 bases and J lost 6, with 12 bases in between. Germline V lookup: CDR1 DFQATT, CDR2 SNEGSKA (reference sequence).

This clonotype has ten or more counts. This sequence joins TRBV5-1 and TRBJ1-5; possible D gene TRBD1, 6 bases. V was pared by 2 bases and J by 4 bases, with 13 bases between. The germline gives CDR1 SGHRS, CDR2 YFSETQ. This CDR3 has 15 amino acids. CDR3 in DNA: TGCGCCAGCAGCTTAGGCGGGACAAGTAATCAGCCCCAGCATTTT. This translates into CASSLGGTSNQPQHF. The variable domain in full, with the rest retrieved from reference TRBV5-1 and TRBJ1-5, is KAGVTQTPRYLIKTRGQQVTLSCSPISGHRSVSWYQQTPGQGLQFLFEYFSETQRNKGNFPGRFSGRQFSNSRSEMNVSTLELGDSALYLCASSLGGTSNQPQHFGDGTRLSIL.

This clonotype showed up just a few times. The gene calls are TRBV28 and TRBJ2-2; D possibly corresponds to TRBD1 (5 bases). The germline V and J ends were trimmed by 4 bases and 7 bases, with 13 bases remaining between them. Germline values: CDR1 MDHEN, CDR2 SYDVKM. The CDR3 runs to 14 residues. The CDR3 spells CASSWGLSIGELFF. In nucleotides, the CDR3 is TGTGCCAGCAGTTGGGGCCTCTCCATCGGGGAGCTGTTTTTT.

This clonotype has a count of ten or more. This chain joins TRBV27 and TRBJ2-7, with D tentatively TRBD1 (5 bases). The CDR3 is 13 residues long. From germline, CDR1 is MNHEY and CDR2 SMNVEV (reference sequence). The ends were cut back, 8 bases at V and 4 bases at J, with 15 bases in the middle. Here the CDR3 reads CASSDRQGYEQYF. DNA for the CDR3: TGTGCCAGCTCGGATCGCCAGGGTTACGAGCAGTACTTC.

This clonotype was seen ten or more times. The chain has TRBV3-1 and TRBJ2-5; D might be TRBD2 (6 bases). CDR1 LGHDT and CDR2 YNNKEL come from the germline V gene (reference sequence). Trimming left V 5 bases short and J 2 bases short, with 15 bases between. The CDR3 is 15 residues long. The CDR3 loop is CASSSEGYDQETQYF. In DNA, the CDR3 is TGTGCCAGCAGCTCGGAGGGATACGATCAAGAGACCCAGTACTTC.